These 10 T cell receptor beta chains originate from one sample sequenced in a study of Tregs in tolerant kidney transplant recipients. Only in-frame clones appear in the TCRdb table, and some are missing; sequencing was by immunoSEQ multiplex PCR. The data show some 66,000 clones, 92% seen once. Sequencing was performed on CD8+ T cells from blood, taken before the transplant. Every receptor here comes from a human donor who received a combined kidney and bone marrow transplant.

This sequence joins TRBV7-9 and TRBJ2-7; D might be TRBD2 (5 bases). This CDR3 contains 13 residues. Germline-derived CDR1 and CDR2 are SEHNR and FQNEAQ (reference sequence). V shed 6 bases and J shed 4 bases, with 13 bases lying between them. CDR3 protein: CASSPEASYEQYF. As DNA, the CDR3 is TGTGCCAGCAGTCCGGAGGCGTCATACGAGCAGTACTTC.

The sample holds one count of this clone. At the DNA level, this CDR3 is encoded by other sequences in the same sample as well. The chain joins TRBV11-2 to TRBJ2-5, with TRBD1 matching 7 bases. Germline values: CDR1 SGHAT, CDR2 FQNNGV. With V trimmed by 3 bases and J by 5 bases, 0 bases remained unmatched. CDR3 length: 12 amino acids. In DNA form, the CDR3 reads TGTGCCAGCAGCTTGACAGGGGAGACCCAGTACTTC. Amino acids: CASSLTGETQYF.

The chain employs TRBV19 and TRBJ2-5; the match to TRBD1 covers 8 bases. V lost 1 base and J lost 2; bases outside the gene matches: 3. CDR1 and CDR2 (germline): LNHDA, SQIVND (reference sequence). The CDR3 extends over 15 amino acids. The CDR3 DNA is TGTGCCAGTAGTATAGGAGGGACAGGACAAGAGACCCAGTACTTC. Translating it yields CASSIGGTGQETQYF.

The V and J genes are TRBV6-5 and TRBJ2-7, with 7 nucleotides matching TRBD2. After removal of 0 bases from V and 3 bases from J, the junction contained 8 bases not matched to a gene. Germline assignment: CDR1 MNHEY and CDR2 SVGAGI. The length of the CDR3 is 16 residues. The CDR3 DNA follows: TGTGCCAGCAGTTACTCTCTCGGGAGGAAATTCTACGAGCAGTACTTC. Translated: CASSYSLGRKFYEQYF.

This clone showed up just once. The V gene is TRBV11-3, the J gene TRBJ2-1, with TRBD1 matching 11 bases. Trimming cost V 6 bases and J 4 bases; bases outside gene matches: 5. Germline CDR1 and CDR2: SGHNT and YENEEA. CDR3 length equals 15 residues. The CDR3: CASSPGTGGYNEQFF. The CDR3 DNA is TGTGCCAGCAGTCCCGGGACAGGGGGGTACAATGAGCAGTTCTTC.

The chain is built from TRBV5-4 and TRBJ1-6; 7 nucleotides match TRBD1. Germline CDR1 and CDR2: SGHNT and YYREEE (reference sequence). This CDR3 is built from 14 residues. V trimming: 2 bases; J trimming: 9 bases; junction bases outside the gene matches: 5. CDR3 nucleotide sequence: TGTGCCAGCAGCTTCCGGGACAGAGGTTCACCCCTCCACTTT. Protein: CASSFRDRGSPLHF. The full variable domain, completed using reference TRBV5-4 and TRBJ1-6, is ETGVTQSPTHLIKTRGQQVTLRCSSQSGHNTVSWYQQALGQGPQFIFQYYREEENGRGNFPPRFSGLQFPNYSSELNVNALELDDSALYLCASSFRDRGSPLHFGNGTRLTVT.

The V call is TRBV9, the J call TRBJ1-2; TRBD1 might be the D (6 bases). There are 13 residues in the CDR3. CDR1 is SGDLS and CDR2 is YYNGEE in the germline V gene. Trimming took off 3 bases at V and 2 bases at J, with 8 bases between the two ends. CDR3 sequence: CASSDGQNYGYTF. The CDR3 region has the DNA TGTGCCAGCAGCGACGGACAGAACTATGGCTACACCTTC.

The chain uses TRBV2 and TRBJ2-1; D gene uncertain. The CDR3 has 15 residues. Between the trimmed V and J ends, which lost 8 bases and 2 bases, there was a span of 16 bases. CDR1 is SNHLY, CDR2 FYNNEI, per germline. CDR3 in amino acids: CASQALSETYNEQFF. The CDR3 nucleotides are TGTGCCAGCCAGGCTCTGTCGGAAACCTACAATGAGCAGTTCTTC.

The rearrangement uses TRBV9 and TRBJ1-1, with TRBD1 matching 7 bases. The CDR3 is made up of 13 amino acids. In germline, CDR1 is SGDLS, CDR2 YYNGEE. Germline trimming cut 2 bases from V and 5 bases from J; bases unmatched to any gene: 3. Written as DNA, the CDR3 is TGTGCCAGCAGCGTCACAGGGGCGACTGAAGCTTTCTTT. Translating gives CASSVTGATEAFF.

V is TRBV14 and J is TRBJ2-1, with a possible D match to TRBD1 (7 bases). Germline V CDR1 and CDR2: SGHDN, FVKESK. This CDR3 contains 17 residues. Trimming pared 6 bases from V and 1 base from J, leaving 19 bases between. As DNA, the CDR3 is TGTGCCAGCAGGGGTGGAGGGGGCAGTGATTCCTACAATGAGCAGTTCTTC. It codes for CASRGGGGSDSYNEQFF.